One sample yielded the 22 T cell receptor beta chains listed below, sequenced in a study of human T cells and chemical hapten exposure. Time point of the sample: patch test 2, 6 weeks after DPC sensitization. Treatment described: therapeutic diphenylcyclopropenone sensitization with weekly scalp DPC. MiXCR was run by TCRdb on the RACE reads, yielding one entry per CDR3 protein. The table lists over 70,000 distinct CDR3 sequences, roughly 12% of them singletons, with 1.5% to 2% in the top ten. The sequences come from whole blood, collected in connection with sensitization to the hapten diphenylcyclopropenone (DPC). These receptors were collected from a man aged 18 to 29 with alopecia areata. Some clones in this sample may be carry-over from other donors' samples.

This clonotype was observed at least ten times. The chain recombines TRBV9 with TRBJ2-1; 11 positions agree with TRBD2. The ends lost 6 bases at V and 2 bases at J; junction bases unmatched: 4. Germline V CDR1 and CDR2: SGDLS, YYNGEE. The CDR3 totals 15 residues. The CDR3, as DNA: TGTGCCAGCAATAGCGGGGGGGCCACCTACAATGAGCAGTTCTTC. Translation gives CASNSGGATYNEQFF.

There are many counts of this clonotype. DNA of the CDR3: TGCGCCAGCAGTGGTGGTCGGATGAACACTGAAGCTTTCTTT. This encodes CASSGGRMNTEAFF. This sequence joins TRBV10-2 and TRBJ1-1; D unclear. Germline assignment: CDR1 WSHSY and CDR2 SAAADI. V lost 4 bases and J 0 bases, leaving 9 bases between the germline ends. The CDR3 length is 14 residues.

This clonotype showed up just a few times. The chain has TRBV7-9 and TRBJ1-3, with 10 positions matching TRBD1. J lost 0 bases, V lost 4 bases, and 9 bases had no gene match. The CDR3 has 18 amino acids. The germline V gene has CDR1 SEHNR and CDR2 FQNEAQ (reference sequence). The CDR3 DNA sequence: TGTGCCAGCAGCTCAACCGGGACAGGGGCCTTCTCTGGAAACACCATATATTTT. Amino acid sequence: CASSSTGTGAFSGNTIYF.

The J gene is TRBJ2-5, the V gene TRBV6-2 or TRBV6-3, with 7 bases matching TRBD1. V shed 7 bases, J shed 4 bases, and the junction held 6 bases outside the gene matches. The CDR3 spans 13 residues. CDR1 and CDR2 (germline): MNHEY, SVGEGT. For the CDR3, the DNA is TGTGCCAGCACGCAGGGGGTTCTAGAGACCCAGTACTTC. This translates into CASTQGVLETQYF.

In this sample, this clonotype turned up many times. The chain has TRBV29-1 and TRBJ2-7; D unclear. V shed 5 bases and J shed 3 bases, with 11 bases lying between them. The germline CDR1 and CDR2 sequences are SQVTM and ANQGSEA. The CDR3 length is 12 residues. Here the CDR3 reads CSVLVSSYEQYF. CDR3 coding DNA: TGCAGCGTTCTGGTTTCCAGCTACGAGCAGTACTTC.

The gene calls are TRBV29-1 and TRBJ2-7, with no clear D. V lost 3 bases and J 3 bases, leaving 6 bases between the germline ends. From germline, CDR1 is SQVTM and CDR2 ANQGSEA. This CDR3 is built from 11 residues. The CDR3 coding sequence is TGCAGCGTTGAGAACGTCTACGAGCAGTACTTC. Protein sequence: CSVENVYEQYF.

The table lists this clonotype with a few counts. The chain uses TRBV7-2 and TRBJ2-3; D perhaps matches TRBD2 (6 bases). Germline CDR1 SGHTA, CDR2 FQGNSA. The CDR3 runs 15 residues. The ends were cut back, 4 bases at V and 0 bases at J, with 11 bases in the middle. The CDR3 here is CASSYQGLSTDTQYF. The CDR3 DNA reads as TGTGCCAGCAGCTACCAGGGACTGAGCACAGATACGCAGTATTTT.

The chain joins TRBV10-3 to TRBJ1-2; D call uncertain. Trimming left V 9 bases short and J 8 bases short, with 19 bases between. Per germline, CDR1 ENHRY and CDR2 SYGVKD. This CDR3 is 13 amino acids long. The CDR3 coding sequence is TGTGCCATAACCGTCACCGCTTGGGAGGGCTACACCTTC. Translating gives CAITVTAWEGYTF.

The chain links TRBV3-1 to TRBJ2-5; D possibly matches TRBD1 or TRBD2 (6 bases each). Germline CDR1 is LGHDT and CDR2 is YNNKEL (reference sequence). Trimming removed 3 bases at V and 2 bases at J, with 19 bases between. The CDR3 has 17 amino acids. The CDR3 DNA is TGTGCCAGCAGCCAGTCGATGTCCCGGGGGCTACAAGAGACCCAGTACTTC. Protein product: CASSQSMSRGLQETQYF.

V gene TRBV4-2 combines with J gene TRBJ2-2, with D possibly TRBD2 on 6 matching bases. V gave up 0 bases and J gave up 5 bases, with 19 bases separating them. CDR1 and CDR2 from the germline V gene are LGHNA and YNFKEQ. The CDR3 is 18 amino acids. CDR3 residues: CASSQEALAIGRTGELFF. The CDR3 DNA is TGTGCCAGCAGCCAAGAGGCCCTAGCGATAGGGCGGACCGGGGAGCTGTTTTTT.

The rearrangement uses TRBV7-7 and TRBJ2-5; 9 bases agree with TRBD2. There are 14 residues in the CDR3. V trimming: 5 bases; J trimming: 4 bases; junction bases outside the gene matches: 5. From germline, CDR1 is SSHAT and CDR2 FNYEAQ (reference sequence). The CDR3 bases are TGTGCCAGCAGCCGAACGACTAGCGGAGAGACCCAGTACTTC. Protein product: CASSRTTSGETQYF.

This sequence joins TRBV4-3 and TRBJ2-2; no reliable D call. The CDR3 length is 17 residues. V was pared by 0 bases and J by 4 bases, with 15 bases between. Germline CDR1 and CDR2: LGHNA and YSLEER. The chain's CDR3 is CASSQDVGPWGTGELFF. DNA of the CDR3: TGCGCCAGCAGCCAAGACGTTGGTCCCTGGGGCACCGGGGAGCTGTTTTTT.

This clonotype was recorded many times. This chain uses TRBV20-1 with TRBJ2-1; 8 bases are a match to TRBD1. The length of the CDR3 is 15 residues. Germline values: CDR1 DFQATT, CDR2 SNEGSKA (reference sequence). J gave up 7 bases and V 0 bases, and 8 bases lay outside the gene matches. The CDR3 DNA reads TGCAGTGCTAGAGATAGGGGCAGGGGGCTGAATGAGCAGTTCTTC. This gives the protein CSARDRGRGLNEQFF.

This clonotype has just a few counts. The chain employs TRBV7-2 and TRBJ2-5, with TRBD2 matching 7 bases. Germline assignment: CDR1 SGHTA and CDR2 FQGNSA. The CDR3 spans 16 residues. V was clipped by 4 bases and J by 4 bases; unmatched bases: 12. The CDR3, as DNA: TGTGCCAGCAGCTCGCAAGCGGGGAGGCTGGGAGAGACCCAGTACTTC. Its protein product is CASSSQAGRLGETQYF.

This clonotype has a count of ten or more. V and J are TRBV6-2 or TRBV6-3 and TRBJ2-4; 8 bases match TRBD1. V gave up 6 bases and J gave up 3 bases; unmatched junction bases: 4. Germline V lookup: CDR1 MNHEY, CDR2 SVGEGT. The CDR3 extends over 14 amino acids. The CDR3 DNA sequence: TGTGCCAGCAGCCCGACAGGGGTCAAAAACATTCAGTACTTC. Its protein is CASSPTGVKNIQYF.

Only a few counts were recorded for this clonotype. V usage is TRBV3-1 and J usage is TRBJ2-5; 13 nucleotides line up with TRBD2. Germline V gives CDR1 LGHDT, CDR2 YNNKEL (reference sequence). The CDR3 covers 16 residues. V shed 2 bases and J 5 bases; nucleotides not matched to a gene: 5. The DNA for the CDR3 is TGTGCCAGCAGCCAACCACTAGCGGGGGGGCGGGAGACCCAGTACTTC. This gives the protein CASSQPLAGGRETQYF.

This clonotype has ten or more counts. V gene TRBV6-6 combines with J gene TRBJ1-1; D unresolved. Germline assignment: CDR1 MNHNY and CDR2 SVGAGI (reference sequence). V was clipped by 6 bases and J by 0 bases, with 5 bases between them. This CDR3 has 12 amino acids. CDR3 amino acids: CASSPMNTEAFF. The CDR3 DNA follows: TGTGCCAGCAGCCCCATGAACACTGAAGCTTTCTTT.

This clonotype was detected ten times or more. This rearrangement joins TRBV10-3 to TRBJ2-1, with 10 bases that match TRBD2. The CDR3 contains 14 residues. Losses at the gene ends were 5 bases for V and 7 bases for J; bases not matched to a gene: 5. Looked up from germline, CDR1 is ENHRY and CDR2 is SYGVKD. For the CDR3, the DNA is TGTGCCATCAGTCAGCGGGGGGGACGGAATGAGCAGTTCTTC. Translating gives CAISQRGGRNEQFF.

The chain couples TRBV18 to TRBJ1-3, with 7 bases that match TRBD1. V dropped 5 bases and J dropped 2; count of bases not matched to a gene: 3. The CDR3 covers 14 residues. Germline V lookup: CDR1 KGHSH, CDR2 LQKENI. The CDR3 loop reads CASSGDRTGNTIYF. The CDR3 nucleotides are TGTGCCAGCTCAGGGGACAGAACTGGAAACACCATATATTTT.

The chain uses TRBV7-2 and TRBJ2-3; D is undetermined. V was trimmed by 4 bases and J by 0 bases, leaving 8 bases between them. CDR1 is SGHTA and CDR2 is FQGNSA in the germline V gene. CDR3 length equals 14 residues. This CDR3 reads CASSWALSTDTQYF. CDR3 coding DNA: TGTGCCAGCAGCTGGGCCCTTAGCACAGATACGCAGTATTTT.

The chain links TRBV4-3 to TRBJ2-1; no definite D call. V lost 2 bases and J lost 6, with 8 bases in between. From germline, CDR1 is LGHNA and CDR2 YSLEER. This CDR3 is built from 13 residues. This CDR3 reads CASSQNYGNEQFF. The DNA of the CDR3 is TGCGCCAGCAGCCAAAACTATGGCAATGAGCAGTTCTTC.

The chain combines TRBV10-3 with TRBJ2-7; D may match TRBD1 or TRBD2 (7 bases each). Trimming took 6 bases from V and 1 from J, leaving 16 bases between them. CDR3 size: 15 residues. Per germline, CDR1 ENHRY and CDR2 SYGVKD. The CDR3 reads CAISVSGTASYEQYF. CDR3 DNA sequence: TGTGCCATCAGCGTGAGCGGGACAGCATCCTACGAGCAGTACTTC.